These T cell receptor beta chains were read from a single sample in a study of T cells in Graves' hyperthyroidism and ophthalmopathy. MiXCR, run by TCRdb on the multiplex PCR reads, gives a single entry per CDR3 protein. The profile covers about 300,000 distinct CDR3 sequences, with roughly 15% appearing a single time and roughly 33% taken by the ten largest. Input material: blood. Source of these receptors: a man aged 30-40 years with Graves' hyperthyroidism. CDR3s include the opening cysteine and the closing phenylalanine or tryptophan.

V: TRBV24-1; CDR3: CATSDPPSGSYNEQFF
V: TRBV5-1; CDR3: CASSLWTGDSGNTIYF
V: TRBV5-1; CDR3: CASSLLREIPNNEQFF
V: TRBV5-1; CDR3: CASLRGGSTDTQYF
V: TRBV5-1; CDR3: CASSLDSGGNYGYTF
V: TRBV11-2; CDR3: CASSFPGTSGSSSYNEQFF
V: TRBV6-2/TRBV6-3; CDR3: CASSYSSGGYYGYTF
V: TRBV20-1; CDR3: CSARDSLRGPDTQYF
V: TRBV12-3/TRBV12-4; CDR3: CASSRGLAGAGELFF
V: TRBV4-1; CDR3: CASSQEELLQETQYF